Below are 4 T cell receptor beta chains sequenced from a single sample in a study of T-cell reconstitution after alpha-beta-depleted transplantation in children. The authors prepared the TCRbeta library with unique molecular identifiers. MiXCR, applied by TCRdb to the PCR reads, yields one record per CDR3 protein. The sample lists 580,000 or so distinct CDR3 sequences, 20% to 25% occurring once. Sample: PBMCs, mostly from graft donor cells, taken 360 days after TCRalphabeta/CD19-depleted stem cell transplant. The source is a boy younger than two who had a stem cell transplant for acute myeloid leukemia, so the T cells may come from the graft donor.

This chain links TRBV25-1 with TRBJ1-6; no reliable D call. V was trimmed by 6 bases and J by 9 bases, leaving 9 bases between them. Germline V CDR1 and CDR2: MGHDK, SYGVNS. The CDR3 is 12 amino acids. The CDR3 DNA is TGTGCCAGCAGCCTGTACGGTTCACCCCTCCACTTT. Protein sequence: CASSLYGSPLHF.

The rearrangement joins TRBV20-1 to TRBJ2-3; the match to TRBD2 covers 11 bases. This CDR3 comprises 14 residues. Per the germline V gene, CDR1 is DFQATT and CDR2 is SNEGSKA (reference sequence). The J segment lost 3 bases and the V segment lost 7 bases, leaving 6 bases of the junction unmatched. The CDR3 protein is CSGNLAGGTDTQYF. The CDR3 nucleotides read TGCAGTGGGAATTTAGCGGGGGGGACAGATACGCAGTATTTT.

The chain uses TRBV20-1 and TRBJ2-3; D gene unclear. The CDR3 consists of 13 residues. CDR1 is DFQATT, CDR2 SNEGSKA, per germline (reference sequence). Trimming stripped 6 bases from V and 7 bases from J, with 17 bases between. The DNA of the CDR3 is TGCAGTGCCCAGACCCTGGCGAAGAATACGCAGTATTTT. As protein: CSAQTLAKNTQYF.

There are a few counts of this clonotype. V gene TRBV27 combines with J gene TRBJ2-1; 7 positions agree with TRBD2. The CDR3 runs 13 residues. V gave up 3 bases and J gave up 6 bases; unmatched junction bases: 2. From germline, CDR1 is MNHEY and CDR2 SMNVEV (reference sequence). The CDR3 is CASSFGGGNEQFF. The CDR3 coding sequence is TGTGCCAGCAGTTTTGGGGGGGGCAATGAGCAGTTCTTC.